A few counts support the clone carrying this TCR beta chain. This CDR3 spans 14 amino acids. Germline V gene sequence: CDR1 DFQATT, CDR2 SNEGSKA (reference sequence). Trimming cost V 6 bases and J 5 bases; bases outside gene matches: 8. The sample belongs to a study of T cells after yellow fever vaccination. TCRdb reprocessed the 5' RACE reads via MiXCR and lists one record per CDR3 protein. The repertoire has about 160,000 distinct CDR3 sequences, 6% to 7.5% of them found once; the top ten carry 2.5%. The input for sequencing was CD4+ T cells sorted from PBMCs, taken 5 days after the first yellow fever vaccination. The clonotype was recovered from a young man who received the YFV17D yellow fever vaccine. This sequence joins TRBV20-1 and TRBJ1-4; 8 nucleotides agree with TRBD1. The CDR3 DNA is TGCAGTGCAGGACCCGGACAGGGAAATGAAAAACTGTTTTTT. This codes for CSAGPGQGNEKLFF.